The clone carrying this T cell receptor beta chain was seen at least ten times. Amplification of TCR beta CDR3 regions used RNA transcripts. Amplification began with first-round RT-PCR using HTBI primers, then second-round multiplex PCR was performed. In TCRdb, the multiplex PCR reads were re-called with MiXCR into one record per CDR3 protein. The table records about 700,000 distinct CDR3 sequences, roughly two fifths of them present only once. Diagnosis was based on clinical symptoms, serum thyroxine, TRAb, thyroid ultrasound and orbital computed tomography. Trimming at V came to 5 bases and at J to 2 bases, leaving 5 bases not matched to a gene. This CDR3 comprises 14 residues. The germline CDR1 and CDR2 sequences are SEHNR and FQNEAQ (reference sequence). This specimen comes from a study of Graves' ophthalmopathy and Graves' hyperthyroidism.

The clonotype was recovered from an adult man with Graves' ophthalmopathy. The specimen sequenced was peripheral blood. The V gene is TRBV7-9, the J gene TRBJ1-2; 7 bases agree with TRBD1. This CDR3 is CASSPGQANYGYTF. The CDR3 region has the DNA TGTGCCAGCAGCCCCGGACAGGCGAACTATGGCTACACCTTC.